This is a list of T cell receptor beta chains from one sample in a study of cytomegalovirus exposure and HLA in healthy donors. Sequencing used immunoSEQ multiplex PCR; TCRdb keeps in-frame clones, though not all of them. This table has about 360,000 clones, 86% appearing once. The sequencing input was PBMCs. These receptors were obtained from a woman aged 18-29 years in good health and CMV-seronegative. The CDR3 runs from the conserved cysteine through the conserved F or W. The D gene is left open where the match is weak. Rows give clone size only sometimes, using once, few, many, or a class for an expanded clone.

TRBJ2-2 | . | TRBD1 | TRBV30 | CAWQTGAGELFF | TGTGCCTGGCAGACAGGGGCCGGGGAGCTGTTTTTT
TRBJ2-3 | . | TRBD2 | TRBV4-1 | CASSQVLAGGADTQYF | TGCGCCAGCAGCCAGGTACTAGCGGGAGGCGCAGATACGCAGTATTTT
TRBJ2-5 | . | TRBD2 | TRBV5-4 | CASSLVGLAGRETQYF | TGTGCCAGCAGCTTGGTAGGTCTAGCGGGACGCGAGACCCAGTACTTC
TRBJ2-1 | . | TRBD2 | TRBV27 | CASSLAGRYNEQFF | TGTGCCAGCAGCTTAGCGGGGCGCTACAATGAGCAGTTCTTC
TRBJ2-2 | once | . | TRBV10-3 | CAISDDGGRTGELFF | TGTGCCATCAGTGATGACGGGGGAAGGACCGGGGAGCTGTTTTTT
TRBJ2-1 | few | TRBD2 | TRBV9 | CASSVGSGSGRYNEQFF | TGTGCCAGCAGCGTAGGCTCGGGTAGCGGGAGATACAATGAGCAGTTCTTC
TRBJ1-4 | . | . | TRBV28 | CASSPALGANEKLFF | TGTGCCAGCAGTCCGGCATTGGGGGCAAATGAAAAACTGTTTTTT
TRBJ1-4 | . | . | TRBV5-1 | CASSATGHPNEKLFF | TGCGCCAGCAGCGCAACGGGACACCCTAATGAAAAACTGTTTTTT
TRBJ1-2 | . | . | TRBV29-1 | CSVEDGRRYNGYTF | TGCAGCGTTGAAGATGGGCGAAGGTATAACGGCTACACCTTC
TRBJ1-2 | . | . | TRBV19 | CASSIAKTANYGYTF | TGTGCCAGTAGTATAGCCAAGACAGCTAACTATGGCTACACCTTC
TRBJ2-4 | . | . | TRBV6-1 | CASSVVGVAKNIQYF | TGTGCCAGCAGTGTGGTCGGAGTAGCCAAAAACATTCAGTACTTC
TRBJ2-1 | . | TRBD2 | TRBV5-1 | CASSLVLAGELDHEQFF | TGCGCCAGCAGCTTGGTTCTAGCGGGAGAGTTGGATCATGAGCAGTTCTTC
TRBJ1-1 | once | TRBD1 | TRBV9 | CASSGRGQLNTEAFF | TGTGCCAGCAGCGGGAGGGGACAGTTGAACACTGAAGCTTTCTTT
TRBJ1-4 | . | TRBD1 | TRBV23-1 | CASSQHRDRGEGEKLFF | TGCGCCAGCAGTCAACACCGGGACAGGGGAGAGGGTGAAAAACTGTTTTTT
TRBJ2-7 | . | . | TRBV27 | CASSAERVGGGFEQYF | TGTGCCAGCAGTGCCGAAAGAGTAGGGGGTGGGTTCGAGCAGTACTTC
TRBJ2-1 | . | . | TRBV4-2 | CASSQDPGVDNEQFF | TGTGCCAGCAGCCAAGACCCGGGAGTCGACAATGAGCAGTTCTTC
TRBJ2-5 | once | . | TRBV15 | CATSRPRGLQETQYF | TGTGCCACCAGCAGGCCCAGGGGCTTACAAGAGACCCAGTACTTC
TRBJ1-2 | . | . | TRBV9 | CASSVSPDRNDYGYTF | TGTGCCAGCAGCGTATCCCCTGACAGGAACGACTATGGCTACACCTTC
TRBJ1-1 | few | . | TRBV10-1 | CASSEGWRNTEAFF | TGCGCCAGCAGTGAAGGCTGGAGGAACACTGAAGCTTTCTTT
TRBJ1-5 | once | TRBD1 | TRBV2 | CASSLDQRGQGGLDQPQHF | TGTGCCAGCAGCCTTGACCAACGTGGACAGGGTGGGTTGGATCAGCCCCAGCATTTT
TRBJ1-1 | . | TRBD1 | TRBV19 | CASSRGQGEAEAFF | TGTGCCAGTAGTAGGGGACAGGGGGAGGCTGAAGCTTTCTTT
TRBJ2-1 | . | . | TRBV2 | CASSELQSYNEQFF | TGTGCCAGCAGTGAACTACAGAGCTACAATGAGCAGTTCTTC
TRBJ2-7 | . | . | TRBV27 | CASRALSYEQYF | TGTGCCAGCAGGGCTCTCTCCTACGAGCAGTACTTC
TRBJ1-1 | . | . | TRBV4-1 | CASSHPIAGVWTEAFF | TGCGCCAGCAGCCATCCGATTGCGGGGGTCTGGACTGAAGCTTTCTTT
TRBJ2-5 | . | . | TRBV25-1 | CASRGWRGRETQYF | TGTGCCAGCAGGGGTTGGAGGGGACGGGAGACCCAGTACTTC
TRBJ1-3 | . | TRBD1 | TRBV30 | CAWRGQAVSGNTIYF | TGTGCCTGGAGAGGACAGGCAGTCTCTGGAAACACCATATATTTT
TRBJ1-5 | once | TRBD1 | TRBV7-3 | CASSLNRGRFYCNQPQHF | TGTGCCAGCAGCTTAAACAGGGGGAGATTTTACTGCAATCAGCCCCAGCATTTT
TRBJ1-1 | . | . | TRBV4-2 | CASSQDHQGMNTEAFF | TGTGCCAGCAGCCAAGATCACCAGGGAATGAACACTGAAGCTTTCTTT
TRBJ2-7 | . | . | TRBV5-5 | CASSLNYAEQYF | TGTGCCAGCAGCTTAAACTATGCCGAGCAGTACTTC
TRBJ2-7 | . | . | TRBV20-1 | CSARDNYEQYF | TGCAGTGCTAGAGACAATTACGAGCAGTACTTC
TRBJ2-7 | once | TRBD1 | TRBV4-1 | CASSLGQASSYEQYF | TGCGCCAGCAGCCTGGGACAGGCGAGCTCCTACGAGCAGTACTTC
TRBJ2-3 | . | TRBD2 | TRBV11-1 | CASSLGLADFTDTQYF | TGTGCCAGCAGCTTAGGGCTAGCGGATTTCACAGATACGCAGTATTTT
TRBJ2-1 | . | TRBD2 | TRBV27 | CASSFFAGAAYNEQFF | TGTGCCAGCAGTTTTTTCGCGGGAGCGGCCTACAATGAGCAGTTCTTC
TRBJ1-4 | . | TRBD1 | TRBV27 | CASSRQGVNEKLFF | TGTGCCAGCAGTCGACAGGGCGTTAATGAAAAACTGTTTTTT
TRBJ1-1 | few | . | TRBV20-1 | CSARGVTEAFF | TGCAGTGCTAGAGGCGTTACTGAAGCTTTCTTT
TRBJ1-2 | . | TRBD1 | TRBV18 | CASSRQGAVDGYTF | TGTGCCAGCTCCCGTCAGGGGGCGGTTGACGGCTACACCTTC
TRBJ2-7 | . | . | TRBV7-9 | CASSFLGHKSYEQYF | TGTGCCAGCAGCTTCCTTGGACACAAGTCCTACGAGCAGTACTTC
TRBJ1-1 | . | . | TRBV29-1 | CSVGIRDSHAFF | TGCAGCGTTGGGATCAGGGACTCGCATGCTTTCTTT
TRBJ2-2 | . | TRBD2 | TRBV27 | CASSIPPGGRAGELFF | TGTGCCAGCAGTATCCCCCCAGGCGGGAGGGCCGGGGAGCTGTTTTTT
TRBJ2-7 | . | . | TRBV6-1 | CASSEARPYEQYF | TGTGCCAGCAGTGAAGCCAGGCCGTACGAGCAGTACTTC
TRBJ2-7 | . | . | TRBV19 | CASSISISGSYEQYF | TGTGCCAGTAGTATCTCGATTAGCGGCTCCTACGAGCAGTACTTC
TRBJ2-5 | . | TRBD2 | TRBV6-5 | CASSYQGLGKETQYF | TGTGCCAGCAGTTATCAGGGACTAGGGAAAGAGACCCAGTACTTC
TRBJ2-2 | . | . | TRBV21-1 | CASSKGGNTGELFF | TGTGCCAGCAGCAAAGGAGGGAACACCGGGGAGCTGTTTTTT
TRBJ1-1 | . | TRBD1 | TRBV7-7 | CASSQGVNTEAFF | TGTGCCAGCAGCCAGGGGGTGAACACTGAAGCTTTCTTT
TRBJ1-2 | . | TRBD1 | TRBV5-1 | CASSQNPGGLDGYTF | TGCGCCAGCAGCCAAAACCCAGGGGGACTCGATGGCTACACCTTC
TRBJ2-7 | . | TRBD1 | TRBV5-1 | CASSSGRDRNPWDEQYF | TGCGCCAGCAGCTCGGGAAGGGACAGAAACCCTTGGGACGAGCAGTACTTC
TRBJ2-5 | . | . | TRBV5-1 | CASSLARAGVLYQETQYF | TGCGCCAGCAGCTTGGCCAGGGCAGGGGTTCTGTACCAAGAGACCCAGTACTTC
TRBJ1-2 | . | . | TRBV7-9 | CASSQRSRASFNYGYTF | TGTGCCAGCAGCCAGAGGAGCAGGGCATCCTTTAACTATGGCTACACCTTC
TRBJ1-5 | . | . | TRBV28 | CASSYRQTNQPQHF | TGTGCCAGCAGTTACCGACAGACCAATCAGCCCCAGCATTTT
TRBJ2-5 | . | TRBD1 | TRBV7-2 | CASSLTGRGETQYF | TGTGCCAGCAGCTTGACAGGGCGAGGAGAGACCCAGTACTTC
TRBJ2-7 | . | . | TRBV12-2 | CASRLGLGLPFEQYF | TGTGCAAGTCGCTTAGGATTGGGACTCCCGTTCGAGCAGTACTTC
TRBJ2-7 | . | . | TRBV15 | CATSRDTQPDEQYF | TGTGCCACCAGCAGAGATACACAGCCTGACGAGCAGTACTTC
TRBJ2-5 | . | TRBD2 | TRBV28 | CASSPGSAGGPQETQYF | TGTGCCAGCAGTCCCGGTTCGGCGGGGGGCCCCCAAGAGACCCAGTACTTC
TRBJ1-5 | few | . | TRBV5-1 | CASSLGGAAGSNQPQHF | TGCGCCAGCAGCTTAGGGGGGGCGGCGGGAAGCAATCAGCCCCAGCATTTT
TRBJ1-3 | . | . | TRBV30 | CAWRTAISGNTIYF | TGTGCCTGGAGGACAGCCATCTCTGGAAACACCATATATTTT
TRBJ2-5 | . | . | TRBV7-9 | CASSSVQETQYF | TGTGCCAGCAGCAGCGTCCAAGAGACCCAGTACTTC
TRBJ2-7 | . | . | TRBV27 | CASSRTETYEQYF | TGTGCCAGCAGCCGAACTGAAACCTACGAGCAGTACTTC
TRBJ2-7 | . | TRBD2 | TRBV5-6 | CASSFSRGVFYEQYF | TGTGCCAGCAGCTTTTCGCGGGGGGTCTTCTACGAGCAGTACTTC
TRBJ1-3 | . | . | TRBV10-2 | CASRGEVRGNTIYF | TGCGCCAGCCGCGGGGAGGTTCGGGGAAACACCATATATTTT